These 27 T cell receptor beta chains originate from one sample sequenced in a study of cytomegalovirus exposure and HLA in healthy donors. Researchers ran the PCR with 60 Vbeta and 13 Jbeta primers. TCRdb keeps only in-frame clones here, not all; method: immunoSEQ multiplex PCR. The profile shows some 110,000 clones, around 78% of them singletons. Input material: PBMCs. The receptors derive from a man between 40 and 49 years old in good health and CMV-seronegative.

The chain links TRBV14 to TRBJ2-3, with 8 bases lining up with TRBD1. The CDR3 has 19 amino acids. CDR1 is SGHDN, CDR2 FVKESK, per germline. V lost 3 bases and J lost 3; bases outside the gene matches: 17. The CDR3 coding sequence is TGTGCCAGCAGCCACCCCCGGACAGGGTTTTTCATAGGGACAGATACGCAGTATTTT. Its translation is CASSHPRTGFFIGTDTQYF.

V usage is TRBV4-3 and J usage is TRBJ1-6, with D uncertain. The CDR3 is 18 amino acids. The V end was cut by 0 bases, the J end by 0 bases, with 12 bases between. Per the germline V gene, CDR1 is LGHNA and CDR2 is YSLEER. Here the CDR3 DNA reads TGCGCCAGCAGCCAAGAATATGCAGGAAGCTCCTATAATTCACCCCTCCACTTT. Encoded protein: CASSQEYAGSSYNSPLHF.

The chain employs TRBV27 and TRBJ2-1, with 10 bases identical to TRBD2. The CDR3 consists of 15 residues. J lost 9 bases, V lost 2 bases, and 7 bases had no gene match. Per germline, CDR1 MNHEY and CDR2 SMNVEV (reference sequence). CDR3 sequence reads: CASSLRTSGEGEQFF. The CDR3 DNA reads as TGTGCCAGCAGTTTACGGACTAGCGGAGAGGGTGAGCAGTTCTTC.

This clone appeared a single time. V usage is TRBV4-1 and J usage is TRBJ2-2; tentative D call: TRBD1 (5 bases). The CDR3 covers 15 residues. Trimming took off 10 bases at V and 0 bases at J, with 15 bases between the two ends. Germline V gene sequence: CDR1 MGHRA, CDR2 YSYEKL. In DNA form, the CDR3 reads TGCGCCACCAAAACAGGTCCCGCGAACACCGGGGAGCTGTTTTTT. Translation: CATKTGPANTGELFF.

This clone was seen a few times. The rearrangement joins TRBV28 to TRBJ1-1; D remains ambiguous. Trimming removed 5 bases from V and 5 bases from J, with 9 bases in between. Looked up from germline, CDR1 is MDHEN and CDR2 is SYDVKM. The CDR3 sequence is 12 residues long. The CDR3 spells CASSPFRTEAFF. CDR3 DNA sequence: TGTGCCAGCAGTCCCTTTCGTACTGAAGCTTTCTTT.

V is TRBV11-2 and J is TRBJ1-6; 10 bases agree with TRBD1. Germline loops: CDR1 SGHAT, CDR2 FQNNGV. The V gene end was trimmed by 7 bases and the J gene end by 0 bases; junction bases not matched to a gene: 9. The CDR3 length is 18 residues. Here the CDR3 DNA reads TGTGCCAGCACCCAGACAGGGGGCCCTAGCTCCTATAATTCACCCCTCCACTTT. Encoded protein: CASTQTGGPSSYNSPLHF.

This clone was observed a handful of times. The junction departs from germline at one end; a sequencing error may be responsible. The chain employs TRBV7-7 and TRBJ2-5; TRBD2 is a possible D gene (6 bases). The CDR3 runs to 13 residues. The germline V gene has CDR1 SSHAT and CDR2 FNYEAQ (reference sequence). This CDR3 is CASSLWVGSPQYF. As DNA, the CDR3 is TGTGCTAGCAGCTTATGGGTCGGGAGCCCCCAGTACTTC. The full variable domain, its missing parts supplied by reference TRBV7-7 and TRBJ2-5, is GAGVSQSPRYKVTKRGQDVTLRCDPISSHATLYWYQQALGQGPEFLTYFNYEAQPDKSGLPSDRFSAERPEGSISTLTIQRTEQRDSAMYRCASSLWVGSPQYFGPGTRLLVL.

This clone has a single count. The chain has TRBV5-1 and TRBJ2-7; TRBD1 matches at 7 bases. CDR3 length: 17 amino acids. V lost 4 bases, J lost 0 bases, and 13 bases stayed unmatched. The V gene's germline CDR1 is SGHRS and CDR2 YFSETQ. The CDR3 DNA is TGCGCCAGCAGCGTAGGGACAGCCTCATGGGGCTCCTACGAGCAGTACTTC. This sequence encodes CASSVGTASWGSYEQYF.

The CDR3 loop is CASSLAGGPYNEQFF. CDR3 in DNA: TGTGCCAGCAGTTTGGCGGGGGGCCCCTACAATGAGCAGTTCTTC. The chain uses TRBV25-1 and TRBJ2-1, with 8 nucleotides matching TRBD2. V shed 5 bases and J 2 bases; nucleotides not matched to a gene: 5. CDR1 MGHDK and CDR2 SYGVNS come from the germline V gene. This CDR3 is 15 amino acids long.

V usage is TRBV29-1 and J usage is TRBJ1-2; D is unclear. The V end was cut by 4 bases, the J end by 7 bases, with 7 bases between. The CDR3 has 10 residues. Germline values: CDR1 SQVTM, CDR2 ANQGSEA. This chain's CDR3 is CSVVEGGYTF. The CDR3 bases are TGCAGCGTTGTGGAGGGTGGCTACACCTTC.

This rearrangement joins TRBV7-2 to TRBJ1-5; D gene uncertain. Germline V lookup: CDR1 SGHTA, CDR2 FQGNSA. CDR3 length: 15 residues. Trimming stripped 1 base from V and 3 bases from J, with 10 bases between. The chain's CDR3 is CASSLVAQNNQPQHF. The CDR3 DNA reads TGTGCCAGCAGCTTAGTAGCCCAAAACAATCAGCCCCAGCATTTT.

The CDR3 bases are TGTGCCAGCAGCCAAGGGCACGGGGGTGGCCAAGAGACCCAGTACTTC. Translating it yields CASSQGHGGGQETQYF. The chain combines TRBV4-2 with TRBJ2-5; a possible D gene is TRBD2 (6 bases). With 1 base removed from V and 1 base from J, the gap between germline ends came to 13 bases. CDR1 LGHNA and CDR2 YNFKEQ come from the germline V gene. This CDR3 is 16 amino acids long.

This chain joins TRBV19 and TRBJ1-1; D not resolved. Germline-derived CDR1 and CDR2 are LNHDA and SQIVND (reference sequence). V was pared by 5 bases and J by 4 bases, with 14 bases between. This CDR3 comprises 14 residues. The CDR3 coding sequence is TGTGCCAGTAGTTACCGAGCCATCGGCACTGAAGCTTTCTTT. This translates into CASSYRAIGTEAFF.

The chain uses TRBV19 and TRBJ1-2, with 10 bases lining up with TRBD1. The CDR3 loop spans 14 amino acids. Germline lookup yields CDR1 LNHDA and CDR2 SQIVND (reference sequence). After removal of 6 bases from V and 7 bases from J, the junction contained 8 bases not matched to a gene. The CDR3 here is CASSKLDRGLGYTF. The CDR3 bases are TGTGCCAGTAGCAAACTCGACAGGGGGCTTGGCTACACCTTC.

The CDR3 region is CATVKSGTAKEGIPYGYTF. CDR3 coding DNA: TGTGCCACCGTAAAAAGCGGAACGGCGAAAGAAGGGATACCCTATGGCTACACCTTC. V gene TRBV15 combines with J gene TRBJ1-2; D unclear. The CDR3 has 19 residues. V was cut by 8 bases and J by 4 bases, with 32 bases left in between. The germline gives CDR1 LNHNV, CDR2 YYDKDF (reference sequence).

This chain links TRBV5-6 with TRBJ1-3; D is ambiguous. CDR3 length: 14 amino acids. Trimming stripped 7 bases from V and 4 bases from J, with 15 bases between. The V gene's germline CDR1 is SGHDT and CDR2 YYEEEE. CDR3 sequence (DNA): TGTGCCAGCGGAAGACAAATTGAAGGAAACACCATATATTTT. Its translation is CASGRQIEGNTIYF.

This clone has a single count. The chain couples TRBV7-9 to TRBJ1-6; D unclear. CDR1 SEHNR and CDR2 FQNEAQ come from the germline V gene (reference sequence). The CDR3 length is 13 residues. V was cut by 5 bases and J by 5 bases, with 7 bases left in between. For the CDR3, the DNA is TGTGCCAGCAGCACGGGGAATAATTCACCCCTCCACTTT. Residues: CASSTGNNSPLHF.

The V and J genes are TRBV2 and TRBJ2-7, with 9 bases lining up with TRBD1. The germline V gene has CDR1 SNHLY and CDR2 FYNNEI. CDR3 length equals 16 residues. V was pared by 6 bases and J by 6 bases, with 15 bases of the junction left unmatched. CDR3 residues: CASRTGTGWSGLEQYF. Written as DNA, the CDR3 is TGTGCCAGCAGAACCGGGACAGGGTGGTCGGGGCTCGAGCAGTACTTC.

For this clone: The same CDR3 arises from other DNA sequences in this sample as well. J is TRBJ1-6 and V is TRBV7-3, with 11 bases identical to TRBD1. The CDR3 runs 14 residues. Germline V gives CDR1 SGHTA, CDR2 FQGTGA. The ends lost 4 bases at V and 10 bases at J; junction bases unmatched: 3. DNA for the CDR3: TGTGCCAGCAGCTCGGGACAGGGGGGATCACCCCTCCACTTT. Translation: CASSSGQGGSPLHF.

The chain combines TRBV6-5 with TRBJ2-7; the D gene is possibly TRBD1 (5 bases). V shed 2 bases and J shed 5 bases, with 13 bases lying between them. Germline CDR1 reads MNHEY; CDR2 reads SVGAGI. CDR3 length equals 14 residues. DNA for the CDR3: TGTGCCAGCAGTTACCGGCCAAGGGGCCACGAGCAGTACTTC. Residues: CASSYRPRGHEQYF.

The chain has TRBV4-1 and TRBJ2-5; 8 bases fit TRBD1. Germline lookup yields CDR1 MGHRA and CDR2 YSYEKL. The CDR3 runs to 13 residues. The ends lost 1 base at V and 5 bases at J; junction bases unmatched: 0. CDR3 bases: TGCGCCAGCAGCCAAGGACAGGGGGAGACCCAGTACTTC. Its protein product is CASSQGQGETQYF.

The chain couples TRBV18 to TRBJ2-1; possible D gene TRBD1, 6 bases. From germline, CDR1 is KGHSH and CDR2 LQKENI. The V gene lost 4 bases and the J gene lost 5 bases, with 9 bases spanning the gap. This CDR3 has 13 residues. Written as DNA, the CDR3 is TGTGCCAGCTCACAGAACAGGGACAATGAGCAGTTCTTC. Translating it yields CASSQNRDNEQFF.

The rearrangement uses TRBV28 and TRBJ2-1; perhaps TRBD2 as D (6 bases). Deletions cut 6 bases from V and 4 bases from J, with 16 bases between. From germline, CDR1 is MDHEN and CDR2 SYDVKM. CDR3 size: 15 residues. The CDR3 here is CASRSPGEMYNEQFF. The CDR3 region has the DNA TGTGCCAGCAGAAGCCCGGGGGAGATGTACAATGAGCAGTTCTTC.

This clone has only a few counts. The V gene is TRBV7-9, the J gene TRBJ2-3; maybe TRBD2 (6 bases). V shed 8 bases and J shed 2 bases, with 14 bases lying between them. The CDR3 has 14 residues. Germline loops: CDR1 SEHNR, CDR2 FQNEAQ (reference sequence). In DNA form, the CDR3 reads TGTGCCAGCGGATCGCGGACTATCACAGATACGCAGTATTTT. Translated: CASGSRTITDTQYF.

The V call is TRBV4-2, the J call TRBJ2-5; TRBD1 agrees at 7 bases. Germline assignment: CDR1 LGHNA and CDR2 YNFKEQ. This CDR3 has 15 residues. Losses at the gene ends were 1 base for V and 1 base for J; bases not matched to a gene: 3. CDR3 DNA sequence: TGTGCCAGCAGCCAAGGACAGGGCCCCCAAGAGACCCAGTACTTC. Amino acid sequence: CASSQGQGPQETQYF.

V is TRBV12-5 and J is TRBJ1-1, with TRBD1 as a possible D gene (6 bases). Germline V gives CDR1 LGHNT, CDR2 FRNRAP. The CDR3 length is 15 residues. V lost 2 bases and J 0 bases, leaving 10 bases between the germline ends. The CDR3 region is CASGLMGAMNTEAFF. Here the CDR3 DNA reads TGTGCTAGTGGTTTGATGGGGGCGATGAACACTGAAGCTTTCTTT.

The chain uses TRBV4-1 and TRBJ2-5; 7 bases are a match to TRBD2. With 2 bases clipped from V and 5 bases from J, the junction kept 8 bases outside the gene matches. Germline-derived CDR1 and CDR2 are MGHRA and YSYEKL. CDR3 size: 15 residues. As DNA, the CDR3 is TGCGCCAGCAGCCAACTAGGACTAGTTATGGAGACCCAGTACTTC. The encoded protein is CASSQLGLVMETQYF.